The 25 T cell receptor beta chains in this list originate from one sample, sequenced in a study of cytomegalovirus exposure and HLA in healthy donors. The PCR contained 60 Vbeta and 13 Jbeta primers. Sequencing was performed with immunoSEQ multiplex PCR; in TCRdb, only in-frame clones are kept and a portion is missing. Of over 150,000 clones detected, approximately 71% appear once; the ten largest clones hold roughly 1.4%. Sequencing was carried out using PBMCs. These receptors were collected from a man between 50 and 59 years old in good health and CMV-seronegative.

The chain is built from TRBV5-5 and TRBJ1-6; 10 bases are shared with TRBD1. Germline trimming cut 4 bases from V and 6 bases from J; bases unmatched to any gene: 7. Germline CDR1 and CDR2: SGHKS and YYEKEE (reference sequence). This CDR3 region has 16 residues. This CDR3 reads CASSLRQGASNSPLHF. The CDR3 DNA reads TGTGCCAGCAGCCTGAGACAGGGGGCAAGTAATTCACCCCTCCACTTT.

The chain couples TRBV5-4 to TRBJ2-2, with TRBD2 as a possible D gene (5 bases). The germline V gene encodes CDR1 SGHNT and CDR2 YYREEE (reference sequence). V lost 3 bases, J lost 0 bases, and 6 bases lay in between. The CDR3 totals 14 residues. The CDR3 nucleotides read TGTGCCAGCAGCTCTAGCCCGAACACCGGGGAGCTGTTTTTT. It translates to CASSSSPNTGELFF.

V and J are TRBV18 and TRBJ2-1; 12 bases map to TRBD2. J gave up 8 bases and V 4 bases, and 12 bases lay outside the gene matches. The CDR3 extends over 17 amino acids. From germline, CDR1 is KGHSH and CDR2 LQKENI. CDR3 in DNA: TGTGCCAGCTCACAAATGGAGGCTAGCGGGGGGGCCTATGAGCAGTTCTTC. Translated, it gives CASSQMEASGGAYEQFF.

This sequence joins TRBV19 and TRBJ1-3; D is possibly TRBD1 (6 bases). The CDR3 has 15 amino acids. Looked up from germline, CDR1 is LNHDA and CDR2 is SQIVND (reference sequence). Trimming took 3 bases from V and 3 from J, leaving 12 bases between them. CDR3 sequence reads: CASSIRRGNGNTIYF. The CDR3 DNA reads TGTGCCAGTAGTATCCGCAGGGGTAATGGAAACACCATATATTTT.

This clone was found a few times. This chain uses TRBV6-1 with TRBJ1-3; TRBD1 is a possible D gene (5 bases). The V gene lost 4 bases and the J gene lost 0 bases, with 10 bases spanning the gap. This CDR3 is built from 15 residues. CDR1 and CDR2 (germline): MNHNS, SASEGT. The CDR3 nucleotides read TGTGCCAGCAGTGGGACCAGGGTCTCTGGAAACACCATATATTTT. Protein sequence: CASSGTRVSGNTIYF.

Only a few counts were recorded for this clone. The V and J genes are TRBV19 and TRBJ1-1, with D tentatively TRBD1 (5 bases). The CDR3 is 15 amino acids. Looked up from germline, CDR1 is LNHDA and CDR2 is SQIVND (reference sequence). Trimming shortened V by 1 base and J by 7 bases, and 16 bases separated the two germline ends. CDR3 loop: CASSIGGASGIEAFF. CDR3 sequence (DNA): TGTGCCAGTAGTATAGGTGGGGCCAGTGGGATTGAAGCTTTCTTT.

The chain combines TRBV5-1 with TRBJ2-3; D might be TRBD2 (6 bases). V gave up 0 bases and J gave up 0 bases, with 11 bases separating them. Germline CDR1 SGHRS, CDR2 YFSETQ. The CDR3 length is 16 residues. The CDR3 DNA follows: TGCGCCAGCAGCTTGGGGGTGGGGGGAAGCACAGATACGCAGTATTTT. Encoded protein: CASSLGVGGSTDTQYF.

The chain couples TRBV27 to TRBJ1-2; no firm D call. Germline CDR1 reads MNHEY; CDR2 reads SMNVEV (reference sequence). Trimming left V 8 bases short and J 8 bases short, with 21 bases between. The CDR3 sequence is 14 residues long. The CDR3 sequence is CASGNRFSQEGYTF. The CDR3 DNA reads as TGTGCCAGCGGTAACCGCTTCTCCCAGGAAGGCTACACCTTC.

This sequence joins TRBV2 and TRBJ2-3, with 11 bases fitting TRBD2. J was trimmed by 0 bases and V by 6 bases; bases with no gene match: 5. Germline V gene data show CDR1 as SNHLY and CDR2 as FYNNEI. This CDR3 contains 16 residues. The CDR3 region has the DNA TGTGCCAGCAGCCCTACTAGCGGGGGAAGCACAGATACGCAGTATTTT. Protein: CASSPTSGGSTDTQYF. The full variable domain, with the rest looked up from reference TRBV2 and TRBJ2-3, is EPEVTQTPSHQVTQMGQEVILRCVPISNHLYFYWYRQILGQKVEFLVSFYNNEISEKSEIFDDQFSVERPDGSNFTLKIRSTKLEDSAMYFCASSPTSGGSTDTQYFGPGTRLTVL.

The chain links TRBV6-5 to TRBJ2-5, with unresolved D. Germline V gene data show CDR1 as MNHEY and CDR2 as SVGAGI. Between the trimmed V and J ends, which lost 0 bases and 5 bases, there was a span of 13 bases. The CDR3 consists of 15 residues. The CDR3 loop is CASSYSTRVGETQYF. CDR3 DNA sequence: TGTGCCAGCAGTTACTCTACACGGGTTGGGGAGACCCAGTACTTC.

The rearrangement uses TRBV9 and TRBJ1-2, with 7 bases identical to TRBD1. CDR1 is SGDLS, CDR2 YYNGEE, per germline. V lost 0 bases and J lost 5; bases outside the gene matches: 4. The CDR3 extends over 14 amino acids. Written as DNA, the CDR3 is TGTGCCAGCAGCGTAGGAGGGGGCAGGTATGGCTACACCTTC. Its protein product is CASSVGGGRYGYTF. The variable domain in full, completed from reference TRBV9 and TRBJ1-2, reads DSGVTQTPKHLITATGQRVTLRCSPRSGDLSVYWYQQSLDQGLQFLIQYYNGEERAKGNILERFSAQQFPDLHSELNLSSLELGDSALYFCASSVGGGRYGYTFGSGTRLTVV.

This sequence joins TRBV7-2 and TRBJ2-6, with D perhaps matching TRBD1 (6 bases). Germline-derived CDR1 and CDR2 are SGHTA and FQGNSA. The CDR3 totals 15 residues. The V gene lost 6 bases and the J gene lost 2 bases, with 11 bases spanning the gap. CDR3 DNA sequence: TGTGCCAGCAGTTCAGGGGATCCTGGGGCCAACGTCCTGACTTTC. Translated: CASSSGDPGANVLTF.

The chain carries TRBV5-1 and TRBJ2-4, with TRBD1 matching 8 bases. The V and J ends lost 0 bases and 3 bases, in that order; junction bases with no gene match: 8. CDR3 size: 17 residues. CDR1 and CDR2 from the germline V gene are SGHRS and YFSETQ. In DNA form, the CDR3 reads TGCGCCAGCAGCTTGGGGGCAGGGGGCGATGGCAAAAACATTCAGTACTTC. This encodes CASSLGAGGDGKNIQYF. The full variable domain, with the rest looked up from reference TRBV5-1 and TRBJ2-4, is KAGVTQTPRYLIKTRGQQVTLSCSPISGHRSVSWYQQTPGQGLQFLFEYFSETQRNKGNFPGRFSGRQFSNSRSEMNVSTLELGDSALYLCASSLGAGGDGKNIQYFGAGTRLSVL.

This clone was picked up a small number of times. Here the CDR3 DNA reads TGCGCCAGCAGCTTGGAGGTGGGGGGCCTAGCGGGAGAGACCCAGTACTTC. It translates to CASSLEVGGLAGETQYF. V usage is TRBV5-1 and J usage is TRBJ2-5; 8 bases map to TRBD2. Trimming took 0 bases from V and 4 from J; bases not matched to a gene: 11. The CDR3 has 17 residues. Per germline, CDR1 SGHRS and CDR2 YFSETQ.

The chain carries TRBV19 and TRBJ2-6; a possible D gene is TRBD1 (6 bases). This CDR3 spans 17 amino acids. The V end was cut by 5 bases, the J end by 0 bases, with 14 bases between. The germline V gene has CDR1 LNHDA and CDR2 SQIVND (reference sequence). CDR3 sequence: CASSSPDSLSGANVLTF. The CDR3 DNA reads as TGTGCCAGTAGTTCCCCGGACAGTCTCTCTGGGGCCAACGTCCTGACTTTC. The full variable domain, in which reference TRBV19 and TRBJ2-6 provide the parts outside the CDR3, is DGGITQSPKYLFRKEGQNVTLSCEQNLNHDAMYWYRQDPGQGLRLIYYSQIVNDFQKGDIAEGYSVSREKKESFPLTVTSAQKNPTAFYLCASSSPDSLSGANVLTFGAGSRLTVL.

The CDR3 spells CASSLAGRAYGYTF. The CDR3 bases are TGCGCCAGCAGCTTGGCCGGCAGGGCCTATGGCTACACCTTC. The chain joins TRBV5-1 to TRBJ1-2, with D possibly being TRBD1 (5 bases). This CDR3 region has 14 residues. Trimming stripped 0 bases from V and 4 bases from J, with 10 bases between. The germline CDR1 and CDR2 sequences are SGHRS and YFSETQ.

The V gene is TRBV4-3, the J gene TRBJ2-3; 8 bases agree with TRBD1. The CDR3 is made up of 17 amino acids. V gave up 0 bases and J gave up 4 bases; unmatched junction bases: 9. Per germline, CDR1 LGHNA and CDR2 YSLEER. The CDR3 coding sequence is TGCGCCAGCAGCCAAGATCAGGACAGGGTGGGCCCAGATACGCAGTATTTT. Translated: CASSQDQDRVGPDTQYF.

In this sample, this clone turned up a few times. The rearrangement links TRBV7-9 to TRBJ2-3; D uncertain. The CDR3 extends over 13 amino acids. Germline CDR1 is SEHNR and CDR2 is FQNEAQ (reference sequence). The V gene lost 2 bases and the J gene lost 5 bases, with 8 bases spanning the gap. CDR3 sequence: CASSLLGRDTQYF. The CDR3 nucleotides read TGTGCCAGCAGCTTACTAGGTAGAGATACGCAGTATTTT. The variable domain in full, with the rest retrieved from reference TRBV7-9 and TRBJ2-3, is DTGVSQNPRHKITKRGQNVTFRCDPISEHNRLYWYRQTLGQGPEFLTYFQNEAQLEKSRLLSDRFSAERPKGSFSTLEIQRTEQGDSAMYLCASSLLGRDTQYFGPGTRLTVL.

The CDR3: CASSIDRVDTEAFF. Here the CDR3 DNA reads TGCGCCAGCAGTATAGACAGGGTCGACACTGAAGCTTTCTTT. The chain combines TRBV10-1 with TRBJ1-1, with 7 bases lining up with TRBD1. In germline, CDR1 is WNHNN, CDR2 SYGVQD (reference sequence). Losses at the gene ends were 5 bases for V and 3 bases for J; bases not matched to a gene: 6. This CDR3 spans 14 amino acids.

The V gene is TRBV4-1, the J gene TRBJ1-1; 7 bases agree with TRBD1. V lost 4 bases to trimming and J lost 1 base; unmatched junction nucleotides: 3. Germline CDR1 is MGHRA and CDR2 is YSYEKL. CDR3 size: 14 residues. DNA of the CDR3: TGCGCCAGCAGCCGCGGACAGGAGAACACTGAAGCTTTCTTT. This encodes CASSRGQENTEAFF.

The gene calls are TRBV5-6 and TRBJ1-5; D is ambiguous. Germline loops: CDR1 SGHDT, CDR2 YYEEEE. V lost 4 bases to trimming and J lost 5 bases, with 13 bases between them. This CDR3 is 14 amino acids long. Here the CDR3 reads CASSAVNEHQPQHF. CDR3 in DNA: TGTGCCAGCAGCGCAGTAAACGAACATCAGCCCCAGCATTTT.

The chain uses TRBV25-1 and TRBJ1-1; TRBD1 is a possible D gene (5 bases). Trimming left V 10 bases short and J 3 bases short, with 18 bases between. The CDR3 contains 14 residues. CDR1 is MGHDK and CDR2 is SYGVNS in the germline V gene. The CDR3 here is CATHPGGYHTEAFF. CDR3 coding DNA: TGTGCCACCCACCCGGGGGGGTATCACACTGAAGCTTTCTTT. The whole variable domain, remainder taken from reference TRBV25-1 and TRBJ1-1, is EADIYQTPRYLVIGTGKKITLECSQTMGHDKMYWYQQDPGMELHLIHYSYGVNSTEKGDLSSESTVSRIRTEHFPLTLESARPSHTSQYLCATHPGGYHTEAFFGQGTRLTVV.

This clone was counted between two and nine times. The chain uses TRBV6-5 and TRBJ1-3; TRBD1 matches 10 bases. The CDR3 has 16 amino acids. V trimming: 4 bases; J trimming: 3 bases; junction bases outside the gene matches: 6. Germline V gene data show CDR1 as MNHEY and CDR2 as SVGAGI. This chain's CDR3 is CASSWGDRGFGNTIYF. The CDR3 DNA follows: TGTGCCAGCAGTTGGGGGGACAGGGGTTTTGGAAACACCATATATTTT.

The chain has TRBV7-8 and TRBJ1-5, with 8 bases matching TRBD1. CDR1 is SGHVS, CDR2 FQNEAQ, per germline. Trimming cost V 5 bases and J 3 bases; bases outside gene matches: 3. This CDR3 has 14 residues. This CDR3 is CASSRTGNNQPQHF. The CDR3 bases are TGTGCCAGCAGCCGGACAGGGAACAATCAGCCCCAGCATTTT.

This chain links TRBV2 with TRBJ1-1, with 7 bases identical to TRBD1. V lost 7 bases, J lost 1 base, and 3 bases stayed unmatched. Germline V gene data show CDR1 as SNHLY and CDR2 as FYNNEI. This CDR3 spans 13 amino acids. The CDR3 spells CASTGTANTEAFF. The CDR3 DNA is TGTGCCAGCACCGGGACAGCGAACACTGAAGCTTTCTTT.